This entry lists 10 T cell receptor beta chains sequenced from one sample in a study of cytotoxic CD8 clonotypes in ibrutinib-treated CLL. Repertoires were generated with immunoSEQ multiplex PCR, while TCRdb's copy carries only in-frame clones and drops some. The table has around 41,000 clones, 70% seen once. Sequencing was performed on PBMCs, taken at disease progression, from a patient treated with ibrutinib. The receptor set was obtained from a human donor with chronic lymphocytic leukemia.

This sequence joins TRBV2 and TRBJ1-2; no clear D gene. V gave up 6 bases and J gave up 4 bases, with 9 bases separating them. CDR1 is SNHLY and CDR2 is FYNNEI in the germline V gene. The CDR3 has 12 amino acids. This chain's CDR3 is CASRITVYGYTF. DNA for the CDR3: TGTGCCAGCAGGATAACGGTCTATGGCTACACCTTC.

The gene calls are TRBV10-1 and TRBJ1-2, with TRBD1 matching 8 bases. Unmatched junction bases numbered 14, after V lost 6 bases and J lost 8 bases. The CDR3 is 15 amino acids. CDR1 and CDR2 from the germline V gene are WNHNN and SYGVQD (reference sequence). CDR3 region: CASSPRTGTELGYTF. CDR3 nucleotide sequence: TGCGCCAGCAGCCCGAGGACAGGGACAGAGTTGGGCTACACCTTC.

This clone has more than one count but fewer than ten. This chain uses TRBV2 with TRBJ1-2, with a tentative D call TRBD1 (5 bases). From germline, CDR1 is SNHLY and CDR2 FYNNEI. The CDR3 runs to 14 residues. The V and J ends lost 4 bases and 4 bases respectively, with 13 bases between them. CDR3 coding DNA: TGTGCCAGCAGTGTGGAGGGGATTGGCTATGGCTACACCTTC. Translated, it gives CASSVEGIGYGYTF.

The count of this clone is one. The CDR3 loop is CASRPRDRAYGYTF. The DNA of the CDR3 is TGCGCCAGCAGGCCTCGGGACAGGGCCTATGGCTACACCTTC. The V call is TRBV10-2, the J call TRBJ1-2, with 9 bases matching TRBD1. CDR1 is WSHSY and CDR2 is SAAADI in the germline V gene. CDR3 length equals 14 residues. The V gene end was trimmed by 6 bases and the J gene end by 4 bases; junction bases not matched to a gene: 6.

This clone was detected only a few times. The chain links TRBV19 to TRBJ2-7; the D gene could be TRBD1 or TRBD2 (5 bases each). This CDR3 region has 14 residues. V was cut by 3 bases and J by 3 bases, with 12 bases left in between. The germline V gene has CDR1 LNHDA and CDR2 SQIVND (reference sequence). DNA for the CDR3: TGTGCCAGTAGTATGGATGGGGGAAACTACGAGCAGTACTTC. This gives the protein CASSMDGGNYEQYF. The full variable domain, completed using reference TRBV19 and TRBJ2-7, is DGGITQSPKYLFRKEGQNVTLSCEQNLNHDAMYWYRQDPGQGLRLIYYSQIVNDFQKGDIAEGYSVSREKKESFPLTVTSAQKNPTAFYLCASSMDGGNYEQYFGPGTRLTVT.

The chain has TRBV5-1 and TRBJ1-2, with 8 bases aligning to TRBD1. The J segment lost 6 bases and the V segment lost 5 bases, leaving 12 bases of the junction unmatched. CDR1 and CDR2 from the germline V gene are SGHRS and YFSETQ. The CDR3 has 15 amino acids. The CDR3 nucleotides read TGCGCCAGCAGGCAGGGGGCCCCTGTAGTAGATGGCTACACCTTC. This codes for CASRQGAPVVDGYTF.

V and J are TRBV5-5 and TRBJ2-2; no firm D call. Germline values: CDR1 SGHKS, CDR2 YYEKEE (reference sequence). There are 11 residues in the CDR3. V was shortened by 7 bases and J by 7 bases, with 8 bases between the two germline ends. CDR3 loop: CASGDYGELFF. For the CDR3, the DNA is TGTGCCAGCGGGGATTACGGGGAGCTGTTTTTT.

The CDR3 DNA is TGTGCCAGCAGACCGGGGGGGGCCGGCAATCAGCCCCAGCATTTT. Encoded protein: CASRPGGAGNQPQHF. This rearrangement joins TRBV28 to TRBJ1-5; maybe TRBD1 (6 bases). Germline CDR1 is MDHEN and CDR2 is SYDVKM. Trimming removed 6 bases at V and 2 bases at J, with 14 bases between. The CDR3 totals 15 residues.

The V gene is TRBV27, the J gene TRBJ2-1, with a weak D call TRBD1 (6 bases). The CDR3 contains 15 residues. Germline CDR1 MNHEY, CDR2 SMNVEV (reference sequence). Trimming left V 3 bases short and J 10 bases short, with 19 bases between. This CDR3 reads CASSFQSRDTREQFF. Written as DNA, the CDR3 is TGTGCCAGCAGTTTCCAAAGCCGGGACACGCGGGAGCAGTTCTTC.

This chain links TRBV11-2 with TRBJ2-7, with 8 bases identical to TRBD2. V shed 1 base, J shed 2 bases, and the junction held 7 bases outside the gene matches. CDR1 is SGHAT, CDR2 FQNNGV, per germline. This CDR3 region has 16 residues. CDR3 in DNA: TGTGCCAGCAGCTTAGTTATAGCGGGACCCACCTACGAGCAGTACTTC. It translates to CASSLVIAGPTYEQYF.